One sample yielded the 13 T cell receptor beta chains listed below, sequenced in a study of blood T cell repertoires in COVID-19. Libraries were prepared by immunoSEQ multiplex PCR; TCRdb keeps only in-frame clonotypes and omits some of them. The sample has around 300,000 clones; 88% are singletons. The source material was PBMCs or T cells enriched from blood (not recorded which). The origin of the receptors is a man aged 25 to 45 who had recovered from COVID-19.

V gene TRBV29-1 combines with J gene TRBJ1-2; no reliable D call. The germline gives CDR1 SQVTM, CDR2 ANQGSEA. This CDR3 has 14 residues. Deletions cut 4 bases from V and 4 bases from J, with 16 bases between. The CDR3 coding sequence is TGCAGCGTTGTTGGCGGACTTAGGTCCTATGGCTACACCTTC. The encoded protein is CSVVGGLRSYGYTF. Full variable domain (remainder filled in from reference TRBV29-1 and TRBJ1-2): SAVISQKPSRDICQRGTSLTIQCQVDSQVTMMFWYRQQPGQSLTLIATANQGSEATYESGFVIDKFPISRPNLTFSTLTVSNMSPEDSSIYLCSVVGGLRSYGYTFGSGTRLTVV.

This clone came up a few times. This chain uses TRBV4-2 with TRBJ2-1; 11 nucleotides match TRBD2. J lost 7 bases, V lost 4 bases, and 9 bases had no gene match. The V gene's germline CDR1 is LGHNA and CDR2 YNFKEQ. This CDR3 is built from 16 residues. The CDR3 DNA is TGTGCCAGCAGCCCCCAAATAGGGACTAGCGGTAATGAGCAGTTCTTC. Encoded protein: CASSPQIGTSGNEQFF.

The chain carries TRBV5-1 and TRBJ1-3; tentative D call: TRBD1 (6 bases). Between the trimmed V and J ends, which lost 4 bases and 10 bases, there was a span of 18 bases. The CDR3 runs 14 residues. Germline CDR1 SGHRS, CDR2 YFSETQ. In DNA, the CDR3 is TGCGCCAGCAGCCCGACAGGTCCCGAACGGACCATATATTTT. Translation: CASSPTGPERTIYF.

The chain employs TRBV27 and TRBJ2-7; TRBD1 matches at 10 bases. The ends lost 5 bases at V and 3 bases at J; junction bases unmatched: 10. The length of the CDR3 is 16 residues. Looked up from germline, CDR1 is MNHEY and CDR2 is SMNVEV (reference sequence). The CDR3 reads CASSLGTGADGYEQYF. In DNA form, the CDR3 reads TGTGCCAGCAGTCTTGGGACAGGGGCGGATGGCTACGAGCAGTACTTC.

This chain links TRBV2 with TRBJ1-5; D uncertain. Per germline, CDR1 SNHLY and CDR2 FYNNEI. The ends were cut back, 4 bases at V and 1 base at J, with 5 bases in the middle. The CDR3 runs 13 residues. This CDR3 is CASSAGSNQPQHF. The CDR3 bases are TGTGCCAGCAGTGCGGGAAGCAATCAGCCCCAGCATTTT.

This clone has a handful of counts. CDR3 protein: CAISGTGWSEQFF. The CDR3 region has the DNA TGTGCCATCAGCGGGACAGGTTGGAGTGAGCAGTTCTTC. The chain has TRBV10-3 and TRBJ2-1, with 8 bases fitting TRBD1. This CDR3 has 13 amino acids. J lost 9 bases, V lost 6 bases, and 7 bases had no gene match. The V gene's germline CDR1 is ENHRY and CDR2 SYGVKD.

The genes are TRBV11-3 and TRBJ1-1; D gene uncertain. CDR3 length equals 14 residues. V gave up 4 bases and J gave up 0 bases, with 9 bases separating them. Germline V CDR1 and CDR2: SGHNT, YENEEA. CDR3 residues: CASSCVEVNTEAFF. The CDR3 region has the DNA TGTGCCAGCAGCTGTGTAGAGGTGAACACTGAAGCTTTCTTT.

This chain connects TRBV6-5 to TRBJ1-5; unclear D gene. The CDR3 has 15 amino acids. CDR1 and CDR2 (germline): MNHEY, SVGAGI. V shed 4 bases and J shed 1 base, with 11 bases lying between them. The CDR3 coding sequence is TGTGCCAGCAGTTTCGACTCCAGAAGCAATCAGCCCCAGCATTTT. It specifies CASSFDSRSNQPQHF.

The chain combines TRBV9 with TRBJ2-7, with TRBD1 identical over 8 bases. The V gene end was trimmed by 0 bases and the J gene end by 3 bases; junction bases not matched to a gene: 5. This CDR3 contains 15 residues. From germline, CDR1 is SGDLS and CDR2 YYNGEE. This CDR3 reads CASSVGSGGLYEQYF. The CDR3 nucleotides read TGTGCCAGCAGCGTAGGGTCAGGGGGCCTCTACGAGCAGTACTTC. The variable domain in full, with the rest retrieved from reference TRBV9 and TRBJ2-7, is DSGVTQTPKHLITATGQRVTLRCSPRSGDLSVYWYQQSLDQGLQFLIQYYNGEERAKGNILERFSAQQFPDLHSELNLSSLELGDSALYFCASSVGSGGLYEQYFGPGTRLTVT.

V gene TRBV18 combines with J gene TRBJ2-1; D may be TRBD2 (6 bases). Germline V lookup: CDR1 KGHSH, CDR2 LQKENI. The CDR3 has 12 residues. Trimming removed 1 base from V and 9 bases from J, with 7 bases in between. CDR3 in DNA: TGTGCCAGCTCACCACGGGAGGTTGAGCAGTTCTTC. This encodes CASSPREVEQFF. Full variable domain (remainder filled in from reference TRBV18 and TRBJ2-1): NAGVMQNPRHLVRRRGQEARLRCSPMKGHSHVYWYRQLPEEGLKFMVYLQKENIIDESGMPKERFSAEFPKEGPSILRIQQVVRGDSAAYFCASSPREVEQFFGPGTRLTVL.

The rearrangement links TRBV19 to TRBJ2-3, with 8 bases fitting TRBD1. This CDR3 spans 16 amino acids. Germline V CDR1 and CDR2: LNHDA, SQIVND (reference sequence). V gave up 1 base and J gave up 0 bases; unmatched junction bases: 3. The CDR3 DNA follows: TGTGCCAGTAGTATAGGGACAGGGCCAAGCACAGATACGCAGTATTTT. Protein sequence: CASSIGTGPSTDTQYF. The complete variable domain, with remaining parts taken from reference TRBV19 and TRBJ2-3, reads DGGITQSPKYLFRKEGQNVTLSCEQNLNHDAMYWYRQDPGQGLRLIYYSQIVNDFQKGDIAEGYSVSREKKESFPLTVTSAQKNPTAFYLCASSIGTGPSTDTQYFGPGTRLTVL.

Only one count was recorded for this clone. The rearrangement joins TRBV27 to TRBJ1-2, with D perhaps TRBD1 (6 bases). Germline values: CDR1 MNHEY, CDR2 SMNVEV (reference sequence). The length of the CDR3 is 13 residues. Trimming cost V 4 bases and J 5 bases, with 11 bases left between them. This chain's CDR3 is CASSSRQGYGYTF. The CDR3 DNA sequence: TGTGCCAGCAGTTCCAGGCAGGGGTATGGCTACACCTTC.

The J gene is TRBJ2-2, the V gene TRBV7-8; D remains unclear. V lost 2 bases and J lost 5, with 6 bases in between. The length of the CDR3 is 13 residues. CDR1 SGHVS and CDR2 FQNEAQ come from the germline V gene. This chain's CDR3 is CASSLRETGELFF. CDR3 nucleotides: TGTGCCAGCAGCTTAAGAGAGACCGGGGAGCTGTTTTTT. The full variable domain, with the rest looked up from reference TRBV7-8 and TRBJ2-2, is GAGVSQSPRYKVAKRGQDVALRCDPISGHVSLFWYQQALGQGPEFLTYFQNEAQLDKSGLPSDRFFAERPEGSVSTLKIQRTQQEDSAVYLCASSLRETGELFFGEGSRLTVL.